The clone carrying this TCR beta chain was counted ten times or more. What it binds is not known. At one boundary the junction diverges from the germline segment, which might be a read error. The CDR3 totals 14 residues. Germline V gene data show CDR1 as SGHRS and CDR2 as YFSETQ. TCRdb reprocessed the multiplex PCR reads with MiXCR, giving one entry per CDR3 protein. The sample holds nearly 200,000 distinct CDR3 sequences, around 33% seen once. Samples came from axillary lymph nodes draining the breast cancer. The sample belongs to a study of breast tumors, draining lymph nodes, adjacent tissues. Whole-study results and caveats: Tumor TCR diversity was below lymph nodes but above nontumor tissue.

What was sequenced was axillary lymph node tissue. The origin of this receptor is a female donor with breast cancer. Some clones in this sample may be carry-over from other donors' samples. The rearrangement links TRBV5-1 to TRBJ2-3; D may be TRBD2 (7 bases). The chain's CDR3 is CASSLGGHTDTQYF. The CDR3 coding sequence is TGTGCCAGCAGCTTGGGGGGGCACACAGATACGCAGTATTTT.